The clone carrying this T cell receptor beta chain was seen once. The same CDR3 is also encoded by other DNA sequences in this sample. The data are from a study of shared clonotypes between healthy human individuals. CDR3 length: 11 amino acids. The germline gives CDR1 SGHAT, CDR2 FQNNGV. V shed 5 bases and J shed 5 bases, with 6 bases lying between them. Sequencing used immunoSEQ multiplex PCR; TCRdb keeps in-frame clones, though not all of them. The sample lists some 2,400,000 clones; approximately 95% were seen once. The source of this sequence is a man younger than 30 in good health. Material: naive CD4+ T cells sorted from blood. This sample's subset: CD45RA+ positively selected. The J gene is TRBJ2-5, the V gene TRBV11-2; a possible D gene is TRBD1 (5 bases). The CDR3 loop is CASSRQETQYF. The CDR3 DNA sequence: TGTGCCAGCAGCCGACAGGAGACCCAGTACTTC. The entire variable domain, with the rest obtained from reference TRBV11-2 and TRBJ2-5, is as follows: EAGVAQSPRYKIIEKRQSVAFWCNPISGHATLYWYQQILGQGPKLLIQFQNNGVVDDSQLPKDRFSAERLKGVDSTLKIQPAKLEDSAVYLCASSRQETQYFGPGTRLLVL.